This record concerns one T cell receptor (beta chain) sequence. The read falls 3 residues short of the CDR3 end, and the missing part is taken from the germline J gene. Cervical HPV DNA detected by MY09/MY11 PCR, typed by dot-blot. This record comes from a study of T cells in women clearing cervical HPV infection. Produced via immunoSEQ multiplex PCR; TCRdb's table is partial and in-frame only. The table lists 9,000 to 15,000 clones, with around 21% in the top ten. In germline, CDR1 is MDHEN, CDR2 SYDVKM. The CDR3 loop spans 16 amino acids. Trimming removed 5 bases from V and 5 bases from J; junction bases left unmatched: 7.

The sequence was collected from a woman aged 18-69 years with a cervical HPV16 infection that either progressed to CIN3+ or cleared (not recorded which). V usage is TRBV28 and J usage is TRBJ2-3; 13 bases line up with TRBD2. Sequencing input: blood buffy coat. CDR3 DNA, as far as it was read: TGTGCCAGCAGTATAACGACTAGCGGGGGGAAAGATACG. This encodes CASSITTSGGKDT. The entire CDR3 protein reads CASSITTSGGKDTQYF.